This T cell receptor (beta chain) was recorded in a study of human T cells and chemical hapten exposure. The CDR3 runs to 14 residues. CDR1 is LNHNV, CDR2 YYDKDF, per germline (reference sequence). The V end was cut by 1 base, the J end by 1 base, with 6 bases between. Sample time point: patch test 2, 6 weeks after DPC sensitization. As to treatment: therapeutic diphenylcyclopropenone sensitization with weekly scalp DPC. Blood, whole and unfractionated, served as the source for total RNA extraction. TCRdb processed the RACE reads anew with MiXCR; each CDR3 protein has one entry. The sample lists about 42,000 distinct CDR3 sequences, around a tenth seen once, with 14% in the top ten.

The material was whole blood, obtained in connection with sensitization to the hapten diphenylcyclopropenone (DPC). The chain links TRBV15 to TRBJ2-3; no reliable D call. The clonotype originates from a woman aged 25 to 45 with alopecia areata. Some clones in this sample may be carry-over from other donors' samples. The CDR3 loop reads CATSRGWGTDTQYF. Written as DNA, the CDR3 is TGTGCCACCAGCAGAGGATGGGGCACAGATACGCAGTATTTT.